These 21 T cell receptor beta chains were sequenced from one sample in a study of human T cells and chemical hapten exposure (dated by TCRdb to 2020 to 2023). The time point tag for this specimen amounts to: patch test 2, 6 weeks after DPC sensitization. The treatment or condition label of this sample denotes: therapeutic diphenylcyclopropenone sensitization with weekly scalp DPC. To prepare the library, RACE was applied. Sequencing was performed on a NextSeq 500. TCRdb trimmed public reads at Q25 via fastp, called clones via MiXCR and kept in-frame beta chains. When rows share a CDR3 protein, they turn into one entry using the most common DNA and genes. The sample table holds 140,000 or so distinct CDR3 sequences, of which over 9.5% were seen once. Around 1.4% of the sample goes to the ten largest clones. Material: whole blood, obtained in connection with sensitization to the hapten diphenylcyclopropenone (DPC). The source is a woman aged 45 to 65 with alopecia areata. Some clones in this sample may be carry-over from other donors' samples.

This clonotype was counted only a few times. The V gene is TRBV20-1, the J gene TRBJ1-6; no firm D call. CDR1 and CDR2 from the germline V gene are DFQATT and SNEGSKA (reference sequence). CDR3 size: 15 residues. Deletions cut 0 bases from V and 5 bases from J, with 11 bases between. Here the CDR3 reads CSARDHNPNNSPLHF. In nucleotides, the CDR3 is TGCAGTGCTAGAGATCACAACCCAAATAATTCACCCCTCCACTTT.

The rearrangement joins TRBV5-1 to TRBJ2-3; D may be TRBD1 or TRBD2 (6 bases each). The CDR3 sequence is 14 residues long. V lost 3 bases and J 4 bases, leaving 12 bases between the germline ends. CDR1 is SGHRS, CDR2 YFSETQ, per germline. Written as DNA, the CDR3 is TGCGCCAGCAGCTCCCCGGGGGCCCCAGATACGCAGTATTTT. As protein: CASSSPGAPDTQYF.

The chain is built from TRBV6-6 and TRBJ1-2; D is ambiguous. The CDR3 has 13 amino acids. V was cut by 4 bases and J by 4 bases, with 10 bases left in between. Germline CDR1 and CDR2: MNHNY and SVGAGI (reference sequence). The CDR3 sequence is CASSSPDGYGYTF. The CDR3 DNA reads TGTGCCAGCAGTTCCCCTGACGGCTATGGCTACACCTTC.

The chain couples TRBV2 to TRBJ2-2; 9 nucleotides match TRBD2. CDR3 size: 17 residues. The trim removed 4 bases at V and 7 bases at J, leaving 13 bases unmatched. The germline gives CDR1 SNHLY, CDR2 FYNNEI. The CDR3 reads CASSALGGIAGVGELFF. The CDR3 DNA is TGTGCCAGCAGTGCCCTAGGGGGGATAGCGGGAGTCGGGGAGCTGTTTTTT.

The J gene is TRBJ1-5, the V gene TRBV6-1, with 8 positions matching TRBD1. Trimming took 5 bases from V and 4 from J; bases not matched to a gene: 7. The CDR3 is 15 amino acids. CDR1 is MNHNS and CDR2 is SASEGT in the germline V gene. The CDR3 sequence: CASSNRDRLNQPQHF. CDR3 DNA: TGTGCCAGCAGTAACCGGGACAGGCTTAATCAGCCCCAGCATTTT.

At least ten counts were recorded for this clonotype. The chain combines TRBV5-4 with TRBJ2-1; possible D gene TRBD1, 6 bases. Germline V gene data show CDR1 as SGHNT and CDR2 as YYREEE (reference sequence). This CDR3 is 16 amino acids long. V lost 0 bases, J lost 2 bases, and 12 bases lay in between. CDR3 sequence: CASSLGGRGTYNEQFF. CDR3 in DNA: TGTGCCAGCAGCTTGGGAGGCAGGGGCACCTACAATGAGCAGTTCTTC.

The sample holds many counts of this clonotype. CDR3: CAWRGQGGFGQPQHF. The CDR3 DNA reads TGTGCCTGGAGAGGTCAGGGTGGTTTCGGTCAGCCCCAGCATTTT. The chain links TRBV30 to TRBJ1-5; tentative D call: TRBD1 (5 bases). With 3 bases removed from V and 6 bases from J, the gap between germline ends came to 18 bases. In germline, CDR1 is GTSNPN, CDR2 SVGIG (reference sequence). CDR3 size: 15 residues.

The chain joins TRBV3-1 to TRBJ2-2; 7 bases fit TRBD2. The CDR3 covers 15 residues. Per the germline V gene, CDR1 is LGHDT and CDR2 is YNNKEL (reference sequence). The V gene end was trimmed by 1 base and the J gene end by 3 bases; junction bases not matched to a gene: 2. The CDR3 spells CASSQGLAHTGELFF. The CDR3 coding sequence is TGTGCCAGCAGCCAAGGACTAGCTCACACCGGGGAGCTGTTTTTT.

This clonotype was seen ten or more times. The chain couples TRBV24-1 to TRBJ2-1; a weak D match, TRBD1 (5 bases). From germline, CDR1 is KGHDR and CDR2 SFDVKD. The CDR3 has 15 amino acids. Trimming took 4 bases from V and 6 from J, leaving 15 bases between them. CDR3 DNA: TGTGCCACCAGTGAGGGGCTATCCCGTGGCAATGAGCAGTTCTTC. It translates to CATSEGLSRGNEQFF.

Many counts were recorded for this clonotype. The genes are TRBV5-1 and TRBJ2-1; TRBD1 is a possible D gene (5 bases). The V and J ends lost 4 bases and 3 bases respectively, with 8 bases between them. Germline values: CDR1 SGHRS, CDR2 YFSETQ. The CDR3 consists of 13 residues. The CDR3 DNA is TGCGCCAGCAGCCTCGACAGCTACAATGAGCAGTTCTTC. Protein: CASSLDSYNEQFF. Based on the CDR3 plus reference TRBV5-1 and TRBJ2-1, the full variable domain is KAGVTQTPRYLIKTRGQQVTLSCSPISGHRSVSWYQQTPGQGLQFLFEYFSETQRNKGNFPGRFSGRQFSNSRSEMNVSTLELGDSALYLCASSLDSYNEQFFGPGTRLTVL.

This clonotype has at least ten counts. This sequence joins TRBV7-6 and TRBJ2-3, with 7 bases lining up with TRBD2. Germline lookup yields CDR1 SGHVS and CDR2 FNYEAQ. The CDR3 covers 17 residues. The trim removed 4 bases at V and 2 bases at J, leaving 12 bases unmatched. CDR3 protein: CASSSGKVAGYTDTQYF. The CDR3 bases are TGTGCCAGCAGCTCCGGGAAGGTAGCGGGCTACACAGATACGCAGTATTTT.

The chain combines TRBV7-9 with TRBJ2-2, with 8 positions matching TRBD2. The CDR3 covers 15 residues. Trimming removed 5 bases from V and 1 base from J; junction bases left unmatched: 3. CDR1 is SEHNR and CDR2 is FQNEAQ in the germline V gene (reference sequence). The CDR3 coding sequence is TGTGCCAGCAGCCCCGGGGGGGGGAACACCGGGGAGCTGTTTTTT. Its translation is CASSPGGGNTGELFF.

This chain links TRBV7-9 with TRBJ1-1, with 11 bases identical to TRBD1. This CDR3 spans 17 amino acids. Trimming removed 5 bases from V and 2 bases from J; junction bases left unmatched: 10. CDR1 and CDR2 from the germline V gene are SEHNR and FQNEAQ (reference sequence). The CDR3 nucleotides are TGTGCCAGCAGCCGCGGGGACAGGGGGATCGAAAACACTGAAGCTTTCTTT. This translates into CASSRGDRGIENTEAFF.

This clonotype appeared a few times. The chain joins TRBV10-3 to TRBJ2-5, with a possible D match to TRBD1 (5 bases). CDR3 length: 13 amino acids. V was cut by 4 bases and J by 0 bases, with 6 bases left in between. CDR1 is ENHRY and CDR2 is SYGVKD in the germline V gene. The CDR3 DNA follows: TGTGCCATCAGTGGGACATACCAAGAGACCCAGTACTTC. It codes for CAISGTYQETQYF.

This clonotype was observed at least ten times. This sequence joins TRBV12-5 and TRBJ2-1; TRBD1 or TRBD2 may be the D gene (5 bases each). This CDR3 has 15 amino acids. The germline V gene encodes CDR1 LGHNT and CDR2 FRNRAP. The V and J ends lost 3 bases and 4 bases respectively, with 13 bases between them. CDR3 sequence: CASGFGTVSYNEQFF. In DNA form, the CDR3 reads TGTGCTAGTGGTTTTGGGACGGTCAGTTACAATGAGCAGTTCTTC.

The rearrangement joins TRBV10-3 to TRBJ2-3, with no clear D. CDR1 is ENHRY and CDR2 is SYGVKD in the germline V gene. V gave up 5 bases and J gave up 2 bases, with 2 bases separating them. CDR3 length: 11 amino acids. CDR3 sequence: CAISYTDTQYF. The CDR3 coding sequence is TGTGCCATCAGTTACACAGATACGCAGTATTTT.

The genes are TRBV5-1 and TRBJ2-5; tentatively, D is TRBD1 (5 bases). Between the trimmed V and J ends, which lost 4 bases and 2 bases, there was a span of 12 bases. The CDR3 covers 14 residues. Germline loops: CDR1 SGHRS, CDR2 YFSETQ. DNA for the CDR3: TGCGCCAGCAGCATAGGACAACAACAAGAGACCCAGTACTTC. It yields the protein CASSIGQQQETQYF.

The sample holds a few counts of this clonotype. The V and J genes are TRBV5-1 and TRBJ1-5; no reliable D call. Germline V lookup: CDR1 SGHRS, CDR2 YFSETQ. The V end lost 0 bases, the J end lost 6 bases, and 10 bases lay between the germline ends. This CDR3 is built from 14 residues. DNA of the CDR3: TGCGCCAGCAGCTTGGGAGGACCCACTCAGCCCCAGCATTTT. It is translated as CASSLGGPTQPQHF.

The sample holds a few counts of this clonotype. The V and J genes are TRBV9 and TRBJ2-7, with 7 bases identical to TRBD1. CDR3 length: 16 amino acids. Germline-derived CDR1 and CDR2 are SGDLS and YYNGEE. The ends lost 2 bases at V and 0 bases at J; junction bases unmatched: 8. The CDR3 protein is CASSVDQGVSSYEQYF. The CDR3 coding sequence is TGTGCCAGCAGCGTCGACCAGGGGGTAAGCTCCTACGAGCAGTACTTC.

V is TRBV28 and J is TRBJ2-1, with 11 bases that match TRBD1. The germline V gene has CDR1 MDHEN and CDR2 SYDVKM. V lost 4 bases to trimming and J lost 5 bases; unmatched junction nucleotides: 7. CDR3 size: 16 residues. CDR3 sequence: CASSSLSGQGDNEQFF. Written as DNA, the CDR3 is TGTGCCAGCAGTTCCCTATCGGGACAGGGGGACAATGAGCAGTTCTTC.

This clonotype has more than one count but fewer than ten. The chain employs TRBV29-1 and TRBJ1-1; no firm D call. CDR3 length: 10 amino acids. The V end was cut by 8 bases, the J end by 7 bases, with 11 bases between. Germline V lookup: CDR1 SQVTM, CDR2 ANQGSEA. The CDR3 DNA reads TGCAGCCCCGCCCAGGTTGAAGCTTTCTTT. This encodes CSPAQVEAFF.